This T cell receptor beta chain was sequenced in a study of blood T cell repertoires in COVID-19. For the study at large: COVID-19 samples from acute and convalescent phases originated in the United States, Italy and Spain. PBMCs, B-cell-depleted T cells, or T cells were the source of the cDNA or gDNA that made up the material.

CDR1 and CDR2 from the germline V gene are LNHDA and SQIVND (reference sequence). The CDR3 loop spans 18 amino acids. Trimming took 7 bases from V and 0 from J; bases not matched to a gene: 10. How the authors handled the data: Reference gene primer amplification gave nucleated cell count estimates. Libraries were prepared by immunoSEQ multiplex PCR; TCRdb keeps only in-frame clonotypes and omits some of them. That table is the source of V, J and clone size, and D and trimming were worked out from the DNA. Of around 150,000 clones in the sample, almost 85% were seen once. The chain is built from TRBV19 and TRBJ2-2, with 11 bases aligning to TRBD2. The sample consisted of peripheral blood. The sequence was obtained from a woman older than 75 with acute or convalescent COVID-19. The CDR3, as DNA: TGTGCCAGTATCCCCATTAGCGGGAGGGCGGCGAACACCGGGGAGCTGTTTTTT. Protein product: CASIPISGRAANTGELFF.